This entry describes one T cell receptor beta chain. This sample was taken from a study of technical replicates of blood from a few donors. Per the germline V gene, CDR1 is GTSNPN and CDR2 is SVGIG (reference sequence). The trim removed 1 base at V and 5 bases at J, leaving 3 bases unmatched. The CDR3 is 13 amino acids. Sequencing used immunoSEQ multiplex PCR; TCRdb keeps in-frame clones, though not all of them. The sample records about 89,000 clones, over 85% being singletons. The rearrangement uses TRBV30 and TRBJ2-7; 9 bases fit TRBD1. Material: T cells isolated from PBMCs. This TCR came from a human donor in good health. The CDR3 DNA is TGTGCCTGGAGTGCGGACAGGGGCCACGAGCAGTACTTC. As protein: CAWSADRGHEQYF.